This paragraph covers one T cell receptor beta chain sequence. Its antigen is currently unknown. These data come from a study of OX40 agonist ivuxolimab in advanced cancers. In the study overall: Ivuxolimab, an antibody acting as an agonist of OX40 (CD134), was used to treat patients. Cohort: approximately 83% men, mean age 60, aged about 20 to 80.

Study-wide results and limits: Researchers report that CD8+ T cells had, on average, more expanded clones than CD4+. Circulating CD4+ and CD8+ T cells showed clonal expansion by week 6 at 0.1 to 3.0 mg/kg.

Germline V lookup: CDR1 SGHVS, CDR2 FQNEAQ. The CDR3 covers 14 residues. V was clipped by 1 base and J by 5 bases, with 11 bases between them. Clones were read by immunoSEQ multiplex PCR, and TCRdb kept only the in-frame ones, dropping some. The table includes some 50,000 clones, approximately 80% detected once. The TCR originated in an adult with an advanced solid tumor such as melanoma, head and neck, liver or kidney cancer. Sequenced material: CD4+ or CD8+ T cells sorted from blood, taken in a trial of the OX40 agonist ivuxolimab. The V call is TRBV7-8, the J call TRBJ1-2; D is unresolved. The CDR3 DNA reads as TGTGCCAGCAGCTTAGATCCAGGAAATTATGGCTACACCTTC. This sequence encodes CASSLDPGNYGYTF.